This T cell receptor (beta chain) was obtained from a study of CD8 T cells in Susac syndrome. On the study more broadly: Intravenous immunoglobulin alone or corticosteroids were being given to patients with Susac syndrome at blood draw, unless they were therapy-naive.

The CDR3 consists of 14 residues. Trimming removed 0 bases from V and 1 base from J, with 7 bases in between. Per germline, CDR1 LGHDT and CDR2 YNNKEL (reference sequence). The RNA, about 0.5 to 1 ug, was put through reverse transcription using random hexamers. TCRdb called the immunoSEQ multiplex PCR reads again in MiXCR, with one record for every CDR3 protein. The repertoire includes nearly 110,000 distinct CDR3 sequences, around 94% of them detected once, and around 0.38% sits in the top ten. This clonotype was observed once. This receptor was taken from a human donor with Susac syndrome. The chain couples TRBV3-1 to TRBJ2-7; D gene unclear. Material: CD8+ T cells from PBMCs. This chain's CDR3 is CASSQEGRSYEQYF. The CDR3 bases are TGTGCCAGCAGCCAAGAGGGCAGGTCCTACGAGCAGTACTTC.